The 21 T cell receptor beta chains in this list originate from one sample, sequenced in a study of tumor-infiltrating lymphocytes in localized non-small cell lung cancer. The data were produced by immunoSEQ multiplex PCR, yet TCRdb's version contains in-frame clones alone and is incomplete. The sample includes about 12,000 clones, about 85% of them seen just once. Sequenced input: lung tumor tissue. Source of these receptors: a human donor with non-small cell lung cancer.

This sequence joins TRBV4-3 and TRBJ1-6, with D possibly matching TRBD1 (6 bases). The length of the CDR3 is 17 residues. The V and J ends lost 0 bases and 4 bases respectively, with 13 bases between them. Germline lookup yields CDR1 LGHNA and CDR2 YSLEER. The chain's CDR3 is CASSQERGGFYNSPLHF. The DNA for the CDR3 is TGCGCCAGCAGCCAAGAAAGGGGGGGGTTTTATAATTCACCCCTCCACTTT.

The rearrangement uses TRBV13 and TRBJ2-7; 7 positions match TRBD1. Germline trimming cut 2 bases from V and 3 bases from J; bases unmatched to any gene: 4. Germline loops: CDR1 PRHDT, CDR2 FYEKMQ (reference sequence). The CDR3 runs to 14 residues. For the CDR3, the DNA is TGTGCCAGCAGCTTATGGGGGACAGTCTACGAGCAGTACTTC. Translating it yields CASSLWGTVYEQYF.

V is TRBV19 and J is TRBJ2-5, with 10 bases aligning to TRBD2. The CDR3 length is 15 residues. The J segment lost 4 bases and the V segment lost 5 bases, leaving 7 bases of the junction unmatched. CDR1 and CDR2 from the germline V gene are LNHDA and SQIVND (reference sequence). The CDR3 spells CASSSAGGPRETQYF. The CDR3 nucleotides are TGTGCCAGTAGTTCAGCGGGGGGGCCGCGAGAGACCCAGTACTTC.

V usage is TRBV27 and J usage is TRBJ2-3, with 15 bases identical to TRBD2. This CDR3 contains 19 residues. Germline assignment: CDR1 MNHEY and CDR2 SMNVEV (reference sequence). V lost 3 bases, J lost 0 bases, and 7 bases stayed unmatched. The CDR3 region has the DNA TGTGCCAGCAGTTTCTGGACTAGCGGGGGGGCTTCCAGCACAGATACGCAGTATTTT. Translated: CASSFWTSGGASSTDTQYF.

This clone was observed a handful of times. The chain uses TRBV10-3 and TRBJ2-1, with 8 bases matching TRBD2. Germline CDR1 is ENHRY and CDR2 is SYGVKD. J gave up 5 bases and V 2 bases, and 5 bases lay outside the gene matches. The CDR3 has 15 residues. The CDR3 reads CAISEGGGPHNEQFF. The CDR3 DNA follows: TGTGCCATCAGTGAGGGCGGGGGGCCCCACAATGAGCAGTTCTTC.

The rearrangement uses TRBV30 and TRBJ2-1; D possibly corresponds to TRBD1 (5 bases). CDR1 is GTSNPN, CDR2 SVGIG, per germline (reference sequence). With 4 bases removed from V and 6 bases from J, the gap between germline ends came to 13 bases. The CDR3 consists of 13 residues. In nucleotides, the CDR3 is TGTGCCTGGACCGACCAGGGTTTCAATGAGCAGTTCTTC. Protein: CAWTDQGFNEQFF. The full variable domain, with the rest looked up from reference TRBV30 and TRBJ2-1, is SQTIHQWPATLVQPVGSPLSLECTVEGTSNPNLYWYRQAAGRGLQLLFYSVGIGQISSEVPQNLSASRPQDRQFILSSKKLLLSDSGFYLCAWTDQGFNEQFFGPGTRLTVL.

This clone turned up a few times. The chain is built from TRBV7-9 and TRBJ1-2, with 7 positions matching TRBD1. In germline, CDR1 is SEHNR, CDR2 FQNEAQ (reference sequence). The CDR3 is made up of 14 amino acids. Trimming removed 2 bases from V and 8 bases from J; junction bases left unmatched: 8. The CDR3 protein is CASSLRRGGEGYTF. The CDR3 DNA sequence: TGTGCCAGCAGCTTAAGACGAGGGGGCGAAGGCTACACCTTC.

This clone is classed as medium-sized. V usage is TRBV13 and J usage is TRBJ1-1; D call uncertain. Per the germline V gene, CDR1 is PRHDT and CDR2 is FYEKMQ (reference sequence). The CDR3 runs 11 residues. Trimming left V 5 bases short and J 3 bases short, with 4 bases between. CDR3 region: CASSPYTEAFF. CDR3 DNA: TGTGCCAGCAGCCCATACACTGAAGCTTTCTTT. The entire variable domain, with the rest obtained from reference TRBV13 and TRBJ1-1, is as follows: AAGVIQSPRHLIKEKRETATLKCYPIPRHDTVYWYQQGPGQDPQFLISFYEKMQSDKGSIPDRFSAQQFSDYHSELNMSSLELGDSALYFCASSPYTEAFFGQGTRLTVV.

This clone appeared once. The V call is TRBV4-1, the J call TRBJ2-5; 8 positions match TRBD2. The CDR3 spans 15 residues. Germline lookup yields CDR1 MGHRA and CDR2 YSYEKL. V lost 4 bases, J lost 5 bases, and 9 bases stayed unmatched. The CDR3 loop is CASSPGGGSRETQYF. In DNA form, the CDR3 reads TGCGCCAGCAGCCCCGGGGGGGGCTCCAGGGAGACCCAGTACTTC.

V and J are TRBV5-6 and TRBJ2-2, with 9 positions matching TRBD1. V lost 4 bases to trimming and J lost 3 bases; unmatched junction nucleotides: 4. Germline-derived CDR1 and CDR2 are SGHDT and YYEEEE. The CDR3 consists of 15 residues. CDR3 DNA sequence: TGTGCCAGCAGCCCCGGGACAGGGTACACCGGGGAGCTGTTTTTT. This codes for CASSPGTGYTGELFF.

This chain joins TRBV5-5 and TRBJ1-1; D ambiguous. The CDR3 has 13 amino acids. Trimming cost V 3 bases and J 4 bases, with 10 bases left between them. Germline values: CDR1 SGHKS, CDR2 YYEKEE (reference sequence). CDR3 sequence: CASSSGVTTEAFF. CDR3 in DNA: TGTGCCAGCAGCTCCGGGGTTACCACTGAAGCTTTCTTT.

The chain has TRBV5-6 and TRBJ2-2; D possibly corresponds to TRBD1 (5 bases). The CDR3 sequence is 15 residues long. Germline-derived CDR1 and CDR2 are SGHDT and YYEEEE. V was cut by 1 base and J by 2 bases, with 9 bases left in between. The CDR3 region is CASSLQGLNTGELFF. Here the CDR3 DNA reads TGTGCCAGCAGCTTGCAGGGTTTAAACACCGGGGAGCTGTTTTTT.

This rearrangement joins TRBV7-8 to TRBJ1-4, with a weak D call TRBD1 (6 bases). The V gene's germline CDR1 is SGHVS and CDR2 FQNEAQ. Trimming pared 5 bases from V and 4 bases from J, leaving 14 bases between. The CDR3 sequence is 15 residues long. The CDR3 DNA reads as TGTGCCAGCAGCCCCCCCGGGGGCCGTAATGAAAAACTGTTTTTT. This gives the protein CASSPPGGRNEKLFF.

The chain is built from TRBV10-2 and TRBJ2-1; possible D gene TRBD2, 5 bases. The CDR3 is made up of 13 amino acids. Germline-derived CDR1 and CDR2 are WSHSY and SAAADI. Deletions cut 0 bases from V and 9 bases from J, with 9 bases between. The CDR3 coding sequence is TGCGCCAGCAGTGAGTCGGCGGCGGGTGAGCAGTTCTTC. It translates to CASSESAAGEQFF.

The gene calls are TRBV5-1 and TRBJ2-6; D tentatively fits TRBD1 or TRBD2 (5 bases each). The CDR3 spans 16 residues. Germline assignment: CDR1 SGHRS and CDR2 YFSETQ. Trimming took off 4 bases at V and 4 bases at J, with 15 bases between the two ends. The CDR3 region has the DNA TGCGCCAGCAGCCCGAACCCCCGGGGCGGGGCCAACGTCCTGACTTTC. Residues: CASSPNPRGGANVLTF.

The chain joins TRBV7-2 to TRBJ2-5, with D possibly TRBD2 on 6 matching bases. Per the germline V gene, CDR1 is SGHTA and CDR2 is FQGNSA. This CDR3 spans 14 amino acids. V shed 6 bases and J shed 5 bases, with 16 bases lying between them. CDR3 in amino acids: CASSYQGGRETQYF. The CDR3 DNA follows: TGTGCCAGCAGTTACCAGGGAGGCAGGGAGACCCAGTACTTC.

This clone was seen a single time. The J gene is TRBJ1-1, the V gene TRBV5-4, with 7 bases that match TRBD1. This CDR3 has 14 amino acids. Per germline, CDR1 SGHNT and CDR2 YYREEE (reference sequence). With V trimmed by 5 bases and J by 2 bases, 6 bases remained unmatched. In DNA, the CDR3 is TGTGCCAGCAGTTGGGGACAGTCAAACACTGAAGCTTTCTTT. It is translated as CASSWGQSNTEAFF.

This clone was picked up a small number of times. This rearrangement joins TRBV19 to TRBJ1-2; TRBD1 matches at 9 bases. This CDR3 contains 13 residues. The germline V gene has CDR1 LNHDA and CDR2 SQIVND (reference sequence). V lost 5 bases, J lost 8 bases, and 6 bases stayed unmatched. This CDR3 is CASSLQGASGYTF. As DNA, the CDR3 is TGTGCCAGTAGTCTACAGGGGGCTAGCGGCTACACCTTC.

The chain recombines TRBV5-1 with TRBJ1-6; D is uncertain. The CDR3 is made up of 15 amino acids. Germline values: CDR1 SGHRS, CDR2 YFSETQ. Deletions cut 7 bases from V and 0 bases from J, with 11 bases between. Here the CDR3 DNA reads TGCGCCAGCCAACCACTAAGCTCCTATAATTCACCCCTCCACTTT. It encodes CASQPLSSYNSPLHF.

The chain has TRBV5-1 and TRBJ1-1; 8 nucleotides line up with TRBD1. The J segment lost 3 bases and the V segment lost 2 bases, leaving 15 bases of the junction unmatched. The V gene's germline CDR1 is SGHRS and CDR2 YFSETQ. This CDR3 spans 18 amino acids. DNA of the CDR3: TGCGCCAGCAGCTTAGGAACAGGGGGGTCCGTAGGGGACACTGAAGCTTTCTTT. Encoded protein: CASSLGTGGSVGDTEAFF.

The chain uses TRBV2 and TRBJ1-6, with D possibly TRBD1 on 5 matching bases. The CDR3 covers 15 residues. Trimming took 4 bases from V and 10 from J, leaving 17 bases between them. Germline CDR1 and CDR2: SNHLY and FYNNEI. CDR3 in DNA: TGTGCCAGCAGTGGCTCTCGGGACCCGGGATCACCCCTCCACTTT. It yields the protein CASSGSRDPGSPLHF.